A selection of T cell receptor beta chains follows, all from one sample in a study of cytomegalovirus exposure and HLA in healthy donors. The protocol was immunoSEQ multiplex PCR, while the TCRdb copy is restricted to in-frame clones and leaves out a portion. The table shows 150,000 to 200,000 clones, with roughly 73% occurring only once. Sequenced material: PBMCs. The receptors were gathered from a woman in her twenties or thirties in good health and CMV-seronegative. Each CDR3 is given with its conserved first and last residue. D genes are given only for firm matches. Expanded clones get a size class; other rows say once, few or many, or leave the size out.

TRBJ2-7 TRBD1 TRBV10-3 . CASSGGSDEQYF TGTGCCAGTTCAGGGGGCTCGGACGAGCAGTACTTC
TRBJ1-1 TRBD1 TRBV5-1 . CASSLGTGINTEAFF TGCGCCAGCAGCTTGGGGACAGGGATTAACACTGAAGCTTTCTTT
TRBJ2-3 . TRBV19 . CASSIFPTDTQYF TGTGCCAGTAGTATCTTCCCCACAGATACGCAGTATTTT
TRBJ1-5 . TRBV18 . CASSPNQGNQPQHF TGTGCCAGCTCACCAAACCAGGGCAATCAGCCCCAGCATTTT
TRBJ1-6 . TRBV2 . CASSENRAYNSPLHF TGTGCCAGCAGTGAAAACCGGGCCTATAATTCACCCCTCCACTTT
TRBJ1-2 . TRBV7-9 . CASSLQWGGLDYGYTF TGTGCCAGCAGCTTACAGTGGGGTGGACTGGACTATGGCTACACCTTC
TRBJ2-4 . TRBV7-9 . CASRGTQGNSQYF TGTGCCAGCAGGGGAACGCAGGGAAACAGTCAGTACTTC
TRBJ2-5 TRBD1 TRBV7-2 . CASSSLQGADGRETQYF TGTGCCAGCAGCTCATTACAGGGGGCGGATGGGCGGGAGACCCAGTACTTC
TRBJ1-5 TRBD1 TRBV7-2 few CASSLLAGGGQPQHF TGTGCCAGCAGCTTATTGGCAGGGGGCGGGCAGCCCCAGCATTTT
TRBJ1-1 TRBD1 TRBV19 . CASIGDRAVGWLATPEAFF TGTGCCAGTATTGGGGACAGGGCTGTGGGTTGGCTGGCTACCCCTGAAGCTTTCTTT
TRBJ2-5 . TRBV6-5 . CASSYMTGYQETQYF TGTGCCAGCAGTTACATGACAGGTTACCAAGAGACCCAGTACTTC
TRBJ2-5 TRBD2 TRBV5-1 once CASSLLAGAEETQYF TGCGCCAGCAGCTTGCTAGCGGGGGCGGAAGAGACCCAGTACTTC
TRBJ2-2 . TRBV11-3 . CASSLDRAGELFF TGTGCCAGCAGCTTAGATAGAGCCGGGGAGCTGTTTTTT
TRBJ1-3 . TRBV19 . CASTIQGSGNTIYF TGTGCCAGTACCATACAGGGTTCTGGAAACACCATATATTTT
TRBJ1-2 . TRBV30 . CAWSPVFFYGYTF TGTGCCTGGAGCCCCGTTTTCTTCTATGGCTACACCTTC
TRBJ2-3 TRBD2 TRBV5-1 . CASSGGTITSTDTQYF TGCGCCAGCAGCGGTGGGACTATAACTAGCACAGATACGCAGTATTTT
TRBJ2-7 TRBD1 TRBV7-9 . CSSSVVGTGLYEQYF TGTTCCAGCAGCGTCGTTGGGACAGGACTATACGAGCAGTACTTC
TRBJ1-2 TRBD1 TRBV10-3 . CAITSGQGYGYTF TGTGCCATCACCTCGGGACAGGGGTATGGCTACACCTTC
TRBJ2-7 . TRBV6-5 . CASSYLSLSSYEQYF TGTGCCAGCAGTTATCTTTCTCTTAGCTCCTACGAGCAGTACTTC
TRBJ1-1 . TRBV25-1 . CASSAISGEAFF TGTGCCAGCAGTGCCATTTCAGGGGAAGCTTTCTTT
TRBJ2-5 . TRBV5-1 . CASSVAGGMETQYF TGCGCCAGCAGTGTGGCAGGAGGTATGGAGACCCAGTACTTC
TRBJ2-3 TRBD1 TRBV7-9 . CASSLTPRDRANTDTQYF TGTGCCAGCAGCTTAACCCCTCGGGACAGGGCTAACACAGATACGCAGTATTTT
TRBJ2-3 . TRBV10-2 . CASSVRGSGTDTQYF TGCGCCAGCAGTGTGAGGGGGAGTGGCACAGATACGCAGTATTTT
TRBJ1-1 TRBD1 TRBV10-3 . CAITDRGNTEAFF TGTGCCATCACCGACAGGGGGAACACTGAAGCTTTCTTT
TRBJ1-3 . TRBV2 . CASSGESGNTIYF TGTGCCAGCAGTGGAGAGTCTGGAAACACCATATATTTT
TRBJ1-4 TRBD1 TRBV5-1 . CASSWGDREEEKLFF TGCGCCAGCAGTTGGGGGGACAGGGAGGAAGAAAAACTGTTTTTT
TRBJ2-1 TRBD2 TRBV6-4 . CASSESGDSSYNEQFF TGTGCCAGCAGTGAGAGCGGGGATAGCTCCTACAATGAGCAGTTCTTC
TRBJ2-3 . TRBV7-9 . CASSPRNSTDTQYF TGTGCCAGCAGCCCCCGTAATAGCACAGATACGCAGTATTTT
TRBJ2-3 TRBD2 TRBV5-6 . CASSTGTSGGTDTQYF TGTGCCAGCAGCACCGGGACTAGCGGGGGAACAGATACGCAGTATTTT
TRBJ1-4 . TRBV30 . CAWSSNEKLFF TGTGCCTGGAGCAGTAATGAAAAACTGTTTTTT
TRBJ1-6 . TRBV5-4 few CASSSGLLGNSPLHF TGTGCCAGCAGCTCGGGACTTCTGGGGAATTCACCCCTCCACTTT
TRBJ1-6 TRBD1 TRBV5-1 . CASSRGGQGGSPLHF TGCGCCAGCAGCCGTGGGGGACAGGGTGGTTCACCCCTCCACTTT
TRBJ1-5 . TRBV30 . CAWRQGKQPQHF TGTGCCTGGAGGCAGGGGAAACAGCCCCAGCATTTT
TRBJ2-7 TRBD1 TRBV10-3 . CAISEARGRQGDEQYF TGTGCCATCAGTGAAGCCCGGGGCAGGCAGGGGGACGAGCAGTACTTC
TRBJ1-4 . TRBV7-2 . CASSLRPGEGAKLFF TGTGCCAGCAGCTTACGTCCAGGGGAAGGGGCCAAACTGTTTTTT
TRBJ1-2 TRBD1 TRBV7-9 . CASGETGLNYGYTF TGTGCCAGTGGGGAGACAGGGCTTAACTATGGCTACACCTTC
TRBJ1-1 TRBD1 TRBV18 . CASSPRKGAEPNTEAFF TGTGCCAGCTCACCACGGAAGGGGGCAGAACCGAACACTGAAGCTTTCTTT
TRBJ2-1 . TRBV2 . CASSYRDIGIF TGTGCCAGCAGTTACCGGGACATAGGAATCTTC
TRBJ1-4 . TRBV7-9 . CASSQRAGEVTNEKLFF TGTGCCAGCAGCCAACGGGCGGGGGAGGTAACTAATGAAAAACTGTTTTTT
TRBJ2-7 . TRBV6-1 . CASSRLGSYEQYF TGTGCCAGCAGTCGACTGGGTAGTTACGAGCAGTACTTC
TRBJ1-3 . TRBV5-5 . CASSFGQRRFSGNTIYF TGTGCCAGCAGCTTCGGACAGCGTCGCTTCTCTGGAAACACCATATATTTT